The 15 T cell receptor beta chains below come from one sample, sequenced in a study of beta chain features in type 1 diabetes. Isolated RNA was reverse transcribed in full, so expressed TCRB transcripts were sequenced. The repertoire was sequenced with immunoSEQ multiplex PCR; TCRdb's copy has only in-frame clones and lacks some. The sample lists 250,000 to 400,000 clones; 13% to 15% were seen once. The specimen was central memory CD4+ T cells from blood. The receptor set was obtained from a man aged 25 to 45 in good health.

This clone was recorded a few times. Other DNA sequences from this sample encode an identical CDR3 as well. The chain links TRBV9 to TRBJ1-3; D is ambiguous. Trimming pared 1 base from V and 0 bases from J, leaving 5 bases between. This CDR3 region has 14 residues. Germline CDR1 is SGDLS and CDR2 is YYNGEE. CDR3 in amino acids: CASSVTDSGNTIYF. Here the CDR3 DNA reads TGTGCCAGCAGCGTAACCGACTCTGGAAACACCATATATTTT.

The chain carries TRBV2 and TRBJ1-1, with a possible D match to TRBD1 (5 bases). Germline CDR1 is SNHLY and CDR2 is FYNNEI. This CDR3 region has 14 residues. The germline V and J ends were trimmed by 3 bases and 7 bases, with 15 bases remaining between them. The CDR3 sequence is CASSDSGATIEAFF. The CDR3 DNA reads as TGTGCCAGCAGTGATAGCGGGGCGACGATTGAAGCTTTCTTT.

The table lists this clone with many counts. V and J are TRBV7-2 and TRBJ2-7; no firm D call. Deletions cut 1 base from V and 2 bases from J, with 6 bases between. CDR1 SGHTA and CDR2 FQGNSA come from the germline V gene. This CDR3 is built from 13 residues. The DNA for the CDR3 is TGTGCCAGCAGCTTAGGACGGACCTACGAGCAGTACTTC. As protein: CASSLGRTYEQYF.

The chain recombines TRBV28 with TRBJ1-2; 7 nucleotides align to TRBD1. The CDR3 totals 15 residues. Trimming at V came to 5 bases and at J to 7 bases, leaving 13 bases not matched to a gene. CDR1 MDHEN and CDR2 SYDVKM come from the germline V gene. CDR3 region: CASSPGGGTVTGYTF. DNA for the CDR3: TGTGCCAGCAGTCCCGGGGGCGGGACAGTTACTGGCTACACCTTC.

The chain links TRBV5-6 to TRBJ2-2; D possibly corresponds to TRBD1 (7 bases). V was pared by 4 bases and J by 4 bases, with 17 bases between. The CDR3 has 16 amino acids. The V gene's germline CDR1 is SGHDT and CDR2 YYEEEE. CDR3 nucleotides: TGTGCCAGCAGCCTGGGGCCTCAGGGGGGCACCGGGGAGCTGTTTTTT. This codes for CASSLGPQGGTGELFF.

The chain links TRBV25-1 to TRBJ1-1; 7 bases agree with TRBD1. CDR3 length equals 13 residues. Per the germline V gene, CDR1 is MGHDK and CDR2 is SYGVNS. The V gene end was trimmed by 6 bases and the J gene end by 7 bases; junction bases not matched to a gene: 8. The CDR3 loop is CASRGQLGFEAFF. CDR3 sequence (DNA): TGTGCCAGCAGGGGACAGCTTGGTTTTGAAGCTTTCTTT.

V is TRBV9 and J is TRBJ2-1; D unclear. This CDR3 region has 12 residues. V dropped 1 base and J dropped 5 bases, with 4 bases sitting between them. Per germline, CDR1 SGDLS and CDR2 YYNGEE. The CDR3 coding sequence is TGTGCCAGCAGCGTAAAGGACAATGAGCAGTTCTTC. Translating gives CASSVKDNEQFF.

This clone showed up just a few times. The V gene is TRBV7-8, the J gene TRBJ2-3; a weak D match, TRBD2 (5 bases). Germline V CDR1 and CDR2: SGHVS, FQNEAQ. Trimming removed 1 base from V and 1 base from J, with 21 bases in between. The length of the CDR3 is 19 residues. The CDR3 sequence: CASSLVRVSPGARTDTQYF. The CDR3 bases are TGTGCCAGCAGCTTAGTGAGGGTTTCGCCGGGCGCCCGCACAGATACGCAGTATTTT. The full variable domain, in which reference TRBV7-8 and TRBJ2-3 provide the parts outside the CDR3, is GAGVSQSPRYKVAKRGQDVALRCDPISGHVSLFWYQQALGQGPEFLTYFQNEAQLDKSGLPSDRFFAERPEGSVSTLKIQRTQQEDSAVYLCASSLVRVSPGARTDTQYFGPGTRLTVL.

This chain connects TRBV7-2 to TRBJ1-2; tentatively, D is TRBD1 (5 bases). The germline V gene has CDR1 SGHTA and CDR2 FQGNSA. V was shortened by 7 bases and J by 2 bases, with 14 bases between the two germline ends. The length of the CDR3 is 14 residues. The CDR3 region is CASTPTGGNYGYTF. The DNA of the CDR3 is TGTGCCAGCACCCCCACCGGGGGGAACTATGGCTACACCTTC.

The table lists this clone with a few counts. This chain joins TRBV6-6 and TRBJ1-1, with 8 bases matching TRBD1. Trimming cost V 7 bases and J 5 bases; bases outside gene matches: 6. Germline CDR1 reads MNHNY; CDR2 reads SVGAGI (reference sequence). This CDR3 spans 13 amino acids. CDR3 sequence (DNA): TGTGCCAGCACCGAGGACAGGGAGACTGAAGCTTTCTTT. This encodes CASTEDRETEAFF.

This chain links TRBV7-2 with TRBJ2-3; the D call may be TRBD1 or TRBD2 (5 bases each). The CDR3 extends over 15 amino acids. Trimming took off 4 bases at V and 3 bases at J, with 14 bases between the two ends. Germline loops: CDR1 SGHTA, CDR2 FQGNSA. The CDR3 sequence: CASSYRGPRTDTQYF. CDR3 DNA: TGTGCCAGCAGCTATCGGGGCCCACGTACAGATACGCAGTATTTT. The full variable domain, completed using reference TRBV7-2 and TRBJ2-3, is GAGVSQSPSNKVTEKGKDVELRCDPISGHTALYWYRQSLGQGLEFLIYFQGNSAPDKSGLPSDRFSAERTGGSVSTLTIQRTQQEDSAVYLCASSYRGPRTDTQYFGPGTRLTVL.

In this sample, this clone turned up a few times. This rearrangement joins TRBV29-1 to TRBJ2-5; possibly TRBD1 for D (6 bases). Germline V gives CDR1 SQVTM, CDR2 ANQGSEA. This CDR3 has 13 residues. V lost 4 bases and J lost 4, with 13 bases in between. The CDR3 DNA reads as TGCAGCGTTGGTGGAGACAGGAGAGAGACCCAGTACTTC. Translating it yields CSVGGDRRETQYF.

V is TRBV6-6 and J is TRBJ1-2; no firm D call. V lost 7 bases, J lost 4 bases, and 10 bases lay in between. The germline V gene has CDR1 MNHNY and CDR2 SVGAGI (reference sequence). CDR3 length: 12 amino acids. The CDR3 protein is CASTLGSYGYTF. The DNA of the CDR3 is TGTGCCAGCACACTGGGATCCTATGGCTACACCTTC.

This clone was counted between two and nine times. The rearrangement uses TRBV4-1 and TRBJ1-5; 11 bases map to TRBD1. The CDR3 runs to 16 residues. Trimming removed 3 bases from V and 7 bases from J; junction bases left unmatched: 8. Per germline, CDR1 MGHRA and CDR2 YSYEKL. CDR3 residues: CASSHLTGQGEQPQHF. The CDR3 nucleotides are TGCGCCAGCAGCCATTTAACGGGACAGGGGGAACAGCCCCAGCATTTT.

The chain uses TRBV2 and TRBJ1-3, with a possible D match to TRBD1 (5 bases). This CDR3 contains 15 residues. CDR1 and CDR2 (germline): SNHLY, FYNNEI. Trimming took 3 bases from V and 11 from J, leaving 20 bases between them. DNA of the CDR3: TGTGCCAGCAGTGAGGGAAGACAGAGACCTACGGCCATATATTTT. This translates into CASSEGRQRPTAIYF.